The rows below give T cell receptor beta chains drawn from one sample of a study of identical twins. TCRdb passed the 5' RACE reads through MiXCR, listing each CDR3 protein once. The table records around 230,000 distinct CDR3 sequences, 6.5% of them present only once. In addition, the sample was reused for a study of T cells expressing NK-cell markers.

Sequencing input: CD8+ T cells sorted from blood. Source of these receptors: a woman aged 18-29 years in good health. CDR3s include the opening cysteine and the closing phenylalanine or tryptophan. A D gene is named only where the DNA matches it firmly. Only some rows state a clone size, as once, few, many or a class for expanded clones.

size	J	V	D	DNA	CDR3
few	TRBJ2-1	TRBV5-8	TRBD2	TGTGCCAGCAGCTTTCTTTCTAGCGGGGGCCCCTACAATGAGCAGTTCTTC	CASSFLSSGGPYNEQFF
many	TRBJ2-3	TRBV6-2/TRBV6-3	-	TGTGCCAGCAGTTACCTTAGGGAAACAGATACGCAGTATTTT	CASSYLRETDTQYF
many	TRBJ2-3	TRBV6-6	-	TGTGCCACCGAGGTCCAGGTGGCAGATACGCAGTATTTT	CATEVQVADTQYF
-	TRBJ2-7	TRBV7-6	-	TGTGCCAGCAGTTATTCGGGACCTACCTACGAGCAGTACTTC	CASSYSGPTYEQYF
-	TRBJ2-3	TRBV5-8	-	TGTGCCAGCAGCTCCGACTCCCTCGTAGATACGCAGTATTTT	CASSSDSLVDTQYF
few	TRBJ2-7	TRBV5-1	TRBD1	TGCGCCAGCAGACCCCACACCGGGACAGAGCCCTACGAGCAGTACTTC	CASRPHTGTEPYEQYF
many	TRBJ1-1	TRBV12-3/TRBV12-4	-	TGTGCCAGCAGTTGGACGCTACGAAGGGTCGCTGAAGCTTTCTTT	CASSWTLRRVAEAFF
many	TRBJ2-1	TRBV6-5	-	TGTGCCAGCAGTTACTCTGTCGGGAGCTCCTACAATGAGCAGTTCTTC	CASSYSVGSSYNEQFF
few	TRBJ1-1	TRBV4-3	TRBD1	TGCGCCAGCAGCCAAGATATGGGACAGGGGGAACTTGAAGCTTTCTTT	CASSQDMGQGELEAFF
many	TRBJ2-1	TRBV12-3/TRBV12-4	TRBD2	TGTGCCAGCAAGCAGACTAGCGGACAATACAATGAGCAGTTCTTC	CASKQTSGQYNEQFF
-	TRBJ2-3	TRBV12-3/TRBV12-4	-	TGTGCCAGCAGTTTTGGTGGGGCAGGGTGGACAGATACGCAGTATTTT	CASSFGGAGWTDTQYF
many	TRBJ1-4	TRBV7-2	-	TGTGCCAGCAGCTCCCTGACGGCCGTGGGTGAAAAACTGTTTTTT	CASSSLTAVGEKLFF
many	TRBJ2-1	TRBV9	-	TGTGCCAGCAGCCCTGGATCAACCCCAAATGAGCAGTTCTTC	CASSPGSTPNEQFF
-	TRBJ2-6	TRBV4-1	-	TGCGCCAGCAGCCGAGTGAACTCTGGGGCCAACGTCCTGACTTTC	CASSRVNSGANVLTF
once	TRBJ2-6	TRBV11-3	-	TGTGCCAGCAGCTCCACGTCTGGGGCCAACGTCCTGACTTTC	CASSSTSGANVLTF
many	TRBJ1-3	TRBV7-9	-	TGTGCCATCTACCCCGAGGGCACCATATATTTT	CAIYPEGTIYF
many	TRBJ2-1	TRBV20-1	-	TGCAGTGCCGACAAGTGGAATGAGCAGTTCTTC	CSADKWNEQFF
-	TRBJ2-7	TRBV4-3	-	TGCGCCAGCAGCCAAGGAACAGGCACAGCCTACGAGCAGTACTTC	CASSQGTGTAYEQYF
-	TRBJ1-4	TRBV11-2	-	TGTGCCAGCAGCCTGGGGGCTAATGAAAAACTGTTTTTT	CASSLGANEKLFF
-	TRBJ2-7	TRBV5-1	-	TGCGCCAGCAGCCCCCGTGGGGAGCAGTACTTC	CASSPRGEQYF
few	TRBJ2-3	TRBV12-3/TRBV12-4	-	TGTGCCAGCAGCGAGACTGGGCCCCTAGATACGCAGTATTTT	CASSETGPLDTQYF
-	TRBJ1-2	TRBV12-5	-	TGTGCTAGTGGTTCCCCGGGGGGTAGCTACACCTTC	CASGSPGGSYTF
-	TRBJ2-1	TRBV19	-	TGTGCCAGTAGTATATACAGCTCCCTTAGAGATGAGCAGTTCTTC	CASSIYSSLRDEQFF
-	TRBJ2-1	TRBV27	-	TGTGCCAGCAGTTTATTTCAGGGGCCGGTGAGTGAGCAGTTCTTC	CASSLFQGPVSEQFF
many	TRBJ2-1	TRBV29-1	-	TGCAGCGTTGAAGGTCAGTTAGCGGAGAATTACAATGAGCAGTTCTTC	CSVEGQLAENYNEQFF
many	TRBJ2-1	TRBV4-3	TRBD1	TGCGCCAGCAGCCTCACACCCGGGACAGCTAATAATGAGCAGTTCTTC	CASSLTPGTANNEQFF
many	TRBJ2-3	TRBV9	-	TGTGCCAGCAGCGAATCAGGGGCCCGCACAGATACGCAGTATTTT	CASSESGARTDTQYF
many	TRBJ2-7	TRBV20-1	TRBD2	TGCAGTGCTAGATCGGGACTAGCGGGGGGGCTAGAGCAGTACTTC	CSARSGLAGGLEQYF
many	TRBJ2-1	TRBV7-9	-	TGTGCCAGCAGCCTAACTAGTTCCTACAATGAGCAGTTCTTC	CASSLTSSYNEQFF
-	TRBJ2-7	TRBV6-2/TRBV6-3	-	TGTGCCAGCAGTTACTCGATCGGCAGTAGACAGGTCTCCTACGAGCAGTACTTC	CASSYSIGSRQVSYEQYF
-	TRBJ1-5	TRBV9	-	TGTGCCAGCAGCGTAGGCGGGGTTCGGCAGCCCCAGCATTTT	CASSVGGVRQPQHF
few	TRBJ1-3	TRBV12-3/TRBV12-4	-	TGTGCCAGCAGTTTCGGCGGGGGAAACACCATATATTTT	CASSFGGGNTIYF
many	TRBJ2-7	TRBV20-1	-	TGCAGTGCCCTGGATCCTGGCGGCCTAGAGGAGCAGTACTTC	CSALDPGGLEEQYF
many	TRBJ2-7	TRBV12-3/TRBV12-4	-	TGTGCCAGCAGCCCCCGGCCCCACGAGCAGTACTTC	CASSPRPHEQYF
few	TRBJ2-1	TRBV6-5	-	TGTGCCAGCAGTTACTCTGCCAGGTACTTCTACAATGAGCAGTTCTTC	CASSYSARYFYNEQFF
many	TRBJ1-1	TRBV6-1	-	TGTGCCAGCAGAGATGACAGAGGCACTGAAGCTTTCTTT	CASRDDRGTEAFF
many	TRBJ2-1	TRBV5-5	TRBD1	TGTGCCAGCAGCTTGAGGGGACAGGCACAACCGGAGCAGTTCTTC	CASSLRGQAQPEQFF
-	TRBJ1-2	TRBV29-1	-	TGCAGCGTCCCAACGGCTGTCTATGGCTACACCTTC	CSVPTAVYGYTF
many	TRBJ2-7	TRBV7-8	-	TGTGCCAGCAGCTCCTCCGATGGAGTTTACGAGCAGTACTTC	CASSSSDGVYEQYF
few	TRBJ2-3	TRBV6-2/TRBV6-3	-	TGTGCCAGCAGTTTTACCCCCGGGACCAACACAGATACGCAGTATTTT	CASSFTPGTNTDTQYF
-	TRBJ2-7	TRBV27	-	TGTGCCAGCAGTAAACAGGGTTGCGAGCAGTACTTC	CASSKQGCEQYF
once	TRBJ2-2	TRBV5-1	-	TGCGCCAGCAACTTGTTATATAACACCGGGGAGCTGTTTTTT	CASNLLYNTGELFF
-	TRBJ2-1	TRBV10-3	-	TGTGCCATCAGTGTTCGGCATGAGCAGTTCTTC	CAISVRHEQFF
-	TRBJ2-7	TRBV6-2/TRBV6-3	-	TGTGCCAACCGTAGCGGCTACGAGCAGTACTTC	CANRSGYEQYF
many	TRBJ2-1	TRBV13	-	TGTGCCAGCAGCGGAGGGGATAACAATGAGCAGTTCTTC	CASSGGDNNEQFF
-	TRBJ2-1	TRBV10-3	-	TGTGCCATCACCCCCGGACTGGGGGGCTCCTACAATGAGCAGTTCTTC	CAITPGLGGSYNEQFF
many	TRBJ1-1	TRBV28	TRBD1	TGTGCCAGCAGCCTGACAGGGGGCAACACTGAAGCTTTCTTT	CASSLTGGNTEAFF
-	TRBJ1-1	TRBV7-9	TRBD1	TGTGCCAGCAGCCACCTTACCGGGACAGCTTCACACACTGAAGCTTTCTTT	CASSHLTGTASHTEAFF
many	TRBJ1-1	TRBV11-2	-	TGTGCCAGCAGCTTAGATCCTGGGGCCCACGCTTTCTTT	CASSLDPGAHAFF
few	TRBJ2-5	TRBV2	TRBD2	TGTGCCAGCAGTGAAACCACTCGACTAGCGGGGCGAGAGACCCAGTACTTC	CASSETTRLAGRETQYF
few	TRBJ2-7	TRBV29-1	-	TGCAGCTCCAGGGAAACCTCCTACGAGCAGTACTTC	CSSRETSYEQYF
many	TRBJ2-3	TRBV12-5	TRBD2	TGTGCTAGTGGTTGGGGACTAGCGGGGCTCACAGATACGCAGTATTTT	CASGWGLAGLTDTQYF
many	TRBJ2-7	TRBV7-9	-	TGTGCCAGCAGCACGGACGTATTCTACGAGCAGTACTTC	CASSTDVFYEQYF
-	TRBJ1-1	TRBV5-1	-	TGCGCCAGCAGCGACCCACAGGACATGAACACTGAAGCTTTCTTT	CASSDPQDMNTEAFF